This TCR beta chain was profiled in a study of blood T cell repertoires in COVID-19. Study-wide context: Acute and convalescent COVID-19 samples came from the United States, Italy and Spain. PBMCs, B-cell-depleted T cells, or T cells were the source of the cDNA or gDNA that made up the material.

The V and J ends lost 4 bases and 2 bases respectively, with 11 bases between them. Germline V CDR1 and CDR2: LNHDA, SQIVND (reference sequence). CDR3 size: 14 residues. Original processing notes: Quantification of nucleated cells was approximated via reference gene primer amplification. The assay was immunoSEQ multiplex PCR, and TCRdb's table has in-frame clones only and misses some. V and J calls and clone size are those listed in that table; D and trimming were worked out from the DNA. Here the sample spans some 170,000 clones, about 81% being singletons. The sample taken for sequencing was peripheral blood. The chain recombines TRBV19 with TRBJ2-5; D gene uncertain. The sequence was collected from a human donor in a cohort sampled during active COVID-19. The CDR3 sequence: CASSTYRRQETQYF. CDR3 DNA: TGTGCCAGTAGTACCTACCGGCGGCAAGAGACCCAGTACTTC.